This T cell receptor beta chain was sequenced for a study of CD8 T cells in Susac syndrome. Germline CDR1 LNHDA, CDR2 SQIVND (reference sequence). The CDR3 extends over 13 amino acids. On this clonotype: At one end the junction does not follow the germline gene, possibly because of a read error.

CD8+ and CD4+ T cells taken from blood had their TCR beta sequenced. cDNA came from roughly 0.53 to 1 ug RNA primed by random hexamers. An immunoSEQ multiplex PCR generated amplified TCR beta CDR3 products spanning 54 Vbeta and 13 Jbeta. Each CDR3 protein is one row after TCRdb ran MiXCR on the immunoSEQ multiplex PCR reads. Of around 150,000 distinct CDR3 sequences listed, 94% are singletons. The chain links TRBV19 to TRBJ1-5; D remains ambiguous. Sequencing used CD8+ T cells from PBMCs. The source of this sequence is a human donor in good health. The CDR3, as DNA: TGTACCAGTAGTTCCTCACCTTATCAGCCCCAGCATTTT. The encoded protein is CTSSSSPYQPQHF.